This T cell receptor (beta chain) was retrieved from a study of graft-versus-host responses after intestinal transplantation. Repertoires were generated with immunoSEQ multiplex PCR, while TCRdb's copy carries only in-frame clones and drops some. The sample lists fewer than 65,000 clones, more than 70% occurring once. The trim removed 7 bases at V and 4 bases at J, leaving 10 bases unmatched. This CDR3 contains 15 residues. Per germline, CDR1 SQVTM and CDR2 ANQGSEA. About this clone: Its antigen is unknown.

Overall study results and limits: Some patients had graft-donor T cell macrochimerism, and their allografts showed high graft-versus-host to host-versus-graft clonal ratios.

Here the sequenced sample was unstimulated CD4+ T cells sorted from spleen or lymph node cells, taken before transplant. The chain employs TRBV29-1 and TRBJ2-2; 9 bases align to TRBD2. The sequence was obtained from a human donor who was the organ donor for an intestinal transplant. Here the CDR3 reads CSASPTSGATGELFF. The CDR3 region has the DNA TGCAGCGCCTCCCCGACTAGCGGAGCCACCGGGGAGCTGTTTTTT.